The 18 T cell receptor beta chains below all came from one sample that was sequenced in a study of cytomegalovirus exposure and HLA in healthy donors. Produced via immunoSEQ multiplex PCR; TCRdb's table is partial and in-frame only. Among tens of thousands of clones listed, 85% to 90% were seen once. Specimen: PBMCs. These receptors all stem from a woman aged 18-29 years in good health and CMV-seropositive.

This clone was detected only a few times. The V and J genes are TRBV4-1 and TRBJ1-5, with 7 bases aligning to TRBD1. This CDR3 has 15 amino acids. Germline V gives CDR1 MGHRA, CDR2 YSYEKL. V trimming: 3 bases; J trimming: 5 bases; junction bases outside the gene matches: 7. The CDR3: CASSHSTGLYQPQHF. The CDR3 DNA reads as TGCGCCAGCAGCCACTCGACAGGGCTGTATCAGCCCCAGCATTTT.

This chain connects TRBV4-2 to TRBJ2-3, with 11 positions matching TRBD2. V gave up 0 bases and J gave up 1 base; unmatched junction bases: 0. This CDR3 comprises 16 residues. The germline V gene has CDR1 LGHNA and CDR2 YNFKEQ. CDR3 sequence (DNA): TGTGCCAGCAGCCAAGAACTAGCGGGAGGCACAGATACGCAGTATTTT. Encoded protein: CASSQELAGGTDTQYF.

This clone was recorded once. The J gene is TRBJ1-4, the V gene TRBV4-3, with no clear D. V gave up 3 bases and J gave up 4 bases, with 12 bases separating them. Germline loops: CDR1 LGHNA, CDR2 YSLEER. The CDR3 totals 15 residues. The CDR3 loop reads CASSQSGVGNEKLFF. As DNA, the CDR3 is TGCGCCAGCAGCCAGTCGGGAGTCGGTAATGAAAAACTGTTTTTT.

The chain has TRBV6-1 and TRBJ1-1; possibly TRBD1 for D (6 bases). The germline V gene has CDR1 MNHNS and CDR2 SASEGT. V gave up 10 bases and J gave up 0 bases, with 12 bases separating them. This CDR3 contains 13 residues. The CDR3 sequence: CANEQGMNTEAFF. In DNA form, the CDR3 reads TGTGCCAACGAACAGGGAATGAACACTGAAGCTTTCTTT.

V usage is TRBV7-9 and J usage is TRBJ1-2; 7 positions agree with TRBD1. V lost 4 bases and J lost 8; bases outside the gene matches: 19. The CDR3 loop spans 17 amino acids. Per the germline V gene, CDR1 is SEHNR and CDR2 is FQNEAQ (reference sequence). CDR3 nucleotide sequence: TGTGCCAGCAGCTCGAAAAGGAAGGGACAGCCCCTGGAAGGCTACACCTTC. Translated: CASSSKRKGQPLEGYTF.

V is TRBV27 and J is TRBJ2-7; D perhaps matches TRBD1 (7 bases). The length of the CDR3 is 15 residues. V gave up 5 bases and J gave up 4 bases, with 18 bases separating them. CDR1 MNHEY and CDR2 SMNVEV come from the germline V gene (reference sequence). The CDR3 is CASSPSTGRTYEQYF. CDR3 bases: TGTGCCAGCAGTCCTTCGACAGGGAGGACGTACGAGCAGTACTTC.

The rearrangement links TRBV7-8 to TRBJ2-1; 12 bases line up with TRBD2. Germline CDR1 SGHVS, CDR2 FQNEAQ. V was clipped by 3 bases and J by 4 bases; unmatched bases: 7. This CDR3 contains 17 residues. For the CDR3, the DNA is TGTGCCAGCAGCTTCCGGACTAGCGGGAACCAATACAATGAGCAGTTCTTC. Translated: CASSFRTSGNQYNEQFF.

J is TRBJ1-1 and V is TRBV10-2; D gene ambiguous. The CDR3 has 14 amino acids. CDR1 and CDR2 from the germline V gene are WSHSY and SAAADI. Trimming pared 3 bases from V and 0 bases from J, leaving 8 bases between. In DNA, the CDR3 is TGCGCCAGCAGTGACCGAGGCGTGAACACTGAAGCTTTCTTT. It specifies CASSDRGVNTEAFF.

The chain uses TRBV11-2 and TRBJ1-3; TRBD1 might be the D (5 bases). Germline CDR1 is SGHAT and CDR2 is FQNNGV. CDR3 length: 16 amino acids. V was trimmed by 0 bases and J by 4 bases, leaving 13 bases between them. The chain's CDR3 is CASSLDLQGSGNTIYF. The CDR3 coding sequence is TGTGCCAGCAGCTTAGATCTCCAGGGATCGGGAAACACCATATATTTT.

The chain joins TRBV18 to TRBJ1-5; possible D gene TRBD1, 5 bases. V was trimmed by 6 bases and J by 7 bases, leaving 10 bases between them. The germline CDR1 and CDR2 sequences are KGHSH and LQKENI. This CDR3 comprises 12 residues. The CDR3 protein is CASSPQGQPQHF. The CDR3 bases are TGTGCCAGCTCGCCCCAGGGACAGCCCCAGCATTTT.

This clone has only one observation. This sequence joins TRBV11-3 and TRBJ2-7; 8 bases map to TRBD1. V dropped 5 bases and J dropped 4; count of bases not matched to a gene: 7. CDR1 is SGHNT and CDR2 is YENEEA in the germline V gene. This CDR3 is built from 14 residues. Here the CDR3 DNA reads TGTGCCAGCAGCGTAAACAGGGGGTTATACGAGCAGTACTTC. Its translation is CASSVNRGLYEQYF. The full variable domain, rest sourced from reference TRBV11-3 and TRBJ2-7, is EAGVVQSPRYKIIEKKQPVAFWCNPISGHNTLYWYLQNLGQGPELLIRYENEEAVDDSQLPKDRFSAERLKGVDSTLKIQPAELGDSAVYLCASSVNRGLYEQYFGPGTRLTVT.

The V and J genes are TRBV14 and TRBJ1-2; no clear D. The CDR3 is 13 residues long. V was clipped by 1 base and J by 2 bases, with 5 bases between them. The V gene's germline CDR1 is SGHDN and CDR2 FVKESK. CDR3 in DNA: TGTGCCAGCAGCCAAGTTAGAAACTATGGCTACACCTTC. It is translated as CASSQVRNYGYTF.

This chain joins TRBV14 and TRBJ2-7; D might be TRBD2 (5 bases). The CDR3 has 13 amino acids. The ends were cut back, 4 bases at V and 2 bases at J, with 9 bases in the middle. CDR1 and CDR2 (germline): SGHDN, FVKESK. The CDR3 sequence is CASSPRDTYEQYF. The CDR3 coding sequence is TGTGCCAGCAGCCCCCGGGATACCTACGAGCAGTACTTC.

This rearrangement joins TRBV28 to TRBJ2-3; 12 nucleotides agree with TRBD2. Germline trimming cut 5 bases from V and 0 bases from J; bases unmatched to any gene: 6. The CDR3 loop spans 17 amino acids. Per the germline V gene, CDR1 is MDHEN and CDR2 is SYDVKM. CDR3 coding DNA: TGTGCCAGCAGTCTGACTAGCGGGAGCCCCAGCACAGATACGCAGTATTTT. Translation: CASSLTSGSPSTDTQYF.

This clone appeared a single time. The rearrangement joins TRBV9 to TRBJ1-2; perhaps TRBD1 as D (5 bases). The germline gives CDR1 SGDLS, CDR2 YYNGEE. V lost 6 bases to trimming and J lost 4 bases, with 10 bases between them. This CDR3 is 12 amino acids long. Written as DNA, the CDR3 is TGTGCCAGCAAGACCGGGGGCTATGGCTACACCTTC. Translating gives CASKTGGYGYTF.

The rearrangement uses TRBV5-1 and TRBJ2-1, with a weak D call TRBD2 (5 bases). This CDR3 contains 16 residues. Per germline, CDR1 SGHRS and CDR2 YFSETQ. V was shortened by 0 bases and J by 3 bases, with 13 bases between the two germline ends. The CDR3 reads CASSLGPGSGYNEQFF. The CDR3 DNA sequence: TGCGCCAGCAGCTTGGGGCCGGGGTCGGGCTACAATGAGCAGTTCTTC.

J is TRBJ1-2 and V is TRBV15; no clear D. This CDR3 contains 15 residues. V lost 1 base and J lost 0, with 9 bases in between. Germline CDR1 is LNHNV and CDR2 is YYDKDF (reference sequence). CDR3 sequence (DNA): TGTGCCACCAGCAGAGCGGGAAAAACTAACTATGGCTACACCTTC. Its translation is CATSRAGKTNYGYTF.

V is TRBV6-5 and J is TRBJ1-4; D gene uncertain. CDR1 is MNHEY, CDR2 SVGAGI, per germline. V lost 0 bases, J lost 10 bases, and 12 bases lay in between. This CDR3 has 14 residues. Here the CDR3 reads CASSYSSGSGKLFF. The CDR3 region has the DNA TGTGCCAGCAGTTACTCGAGCGGGTCTGGAAAACTGTTTTTT.